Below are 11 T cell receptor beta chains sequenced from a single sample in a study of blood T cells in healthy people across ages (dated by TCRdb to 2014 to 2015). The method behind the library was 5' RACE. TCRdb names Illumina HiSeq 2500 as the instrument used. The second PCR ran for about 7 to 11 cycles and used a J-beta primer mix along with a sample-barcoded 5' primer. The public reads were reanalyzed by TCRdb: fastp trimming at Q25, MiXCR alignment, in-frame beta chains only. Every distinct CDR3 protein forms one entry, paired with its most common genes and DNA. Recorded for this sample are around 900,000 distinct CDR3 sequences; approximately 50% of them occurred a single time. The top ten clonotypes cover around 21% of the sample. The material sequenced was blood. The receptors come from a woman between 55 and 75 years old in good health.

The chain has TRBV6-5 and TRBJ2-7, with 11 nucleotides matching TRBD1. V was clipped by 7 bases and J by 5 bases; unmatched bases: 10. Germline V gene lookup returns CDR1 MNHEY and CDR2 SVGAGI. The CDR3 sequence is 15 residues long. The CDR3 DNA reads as TGTGCCAGCATCCATCCCGGGACAGGGGGTCACGAGCAGTACTTC. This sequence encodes CASIHPGTGGHEQYF.

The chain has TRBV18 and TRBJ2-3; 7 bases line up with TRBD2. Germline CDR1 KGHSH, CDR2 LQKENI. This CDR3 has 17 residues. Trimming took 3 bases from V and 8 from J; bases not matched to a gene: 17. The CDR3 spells CASSPQSVAGASGTQYF. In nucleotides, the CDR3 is TGTGCCAGCTCACCGCAATCCGTAGCGGGCGCGAGCGGTACGCAGTATTTT. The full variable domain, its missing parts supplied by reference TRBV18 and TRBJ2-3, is NAGVMQNPRHLVRRRGQEARLRCSPMKGHSHVYWYRQLPEEGLKFMVYLQKENIIDESGMPKERFSAEFPKEGPSILRIQQVVRGDSAAYFCASSPQSVAGASGTQYFGPGTRLTVL.

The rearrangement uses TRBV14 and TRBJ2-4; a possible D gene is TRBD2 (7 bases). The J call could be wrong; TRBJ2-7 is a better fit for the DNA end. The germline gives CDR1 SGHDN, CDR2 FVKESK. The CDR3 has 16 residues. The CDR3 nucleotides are TGTGCCAGCAGCCCGAGAGGGGGGCGGGAGACGAACGAGCAGTACTTC. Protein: CASSPRGGRETNEQYF.

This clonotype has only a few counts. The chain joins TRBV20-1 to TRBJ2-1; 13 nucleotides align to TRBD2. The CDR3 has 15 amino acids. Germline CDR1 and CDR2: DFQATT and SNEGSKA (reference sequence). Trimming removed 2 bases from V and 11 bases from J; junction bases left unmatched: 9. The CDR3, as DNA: TGCAGTGCTAGAAGACCTGGGACTAGCGGGACTCAGCAGTTCTTC. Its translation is CSARRPGTSGTQQFF.

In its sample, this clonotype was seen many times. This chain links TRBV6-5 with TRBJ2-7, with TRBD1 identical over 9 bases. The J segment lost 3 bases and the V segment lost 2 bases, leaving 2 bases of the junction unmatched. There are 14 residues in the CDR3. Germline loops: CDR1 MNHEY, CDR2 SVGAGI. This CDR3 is CASSYRDRVYEQYF. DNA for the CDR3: TGTGCCAGCAGTTACCGGGACAGGGTCTACGAGCAGTACTTC.

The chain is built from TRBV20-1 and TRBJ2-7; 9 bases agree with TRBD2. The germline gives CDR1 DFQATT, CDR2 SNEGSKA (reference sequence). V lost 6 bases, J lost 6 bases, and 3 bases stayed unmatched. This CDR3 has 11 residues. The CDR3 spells CSARLAAEQYF. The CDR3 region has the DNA TGCAGTGCCAGACTAGCGGCCGAGCAGTACTTC.

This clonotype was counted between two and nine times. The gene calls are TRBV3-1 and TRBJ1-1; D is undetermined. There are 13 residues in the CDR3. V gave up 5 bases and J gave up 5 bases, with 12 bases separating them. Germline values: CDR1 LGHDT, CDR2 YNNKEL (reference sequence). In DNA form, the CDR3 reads TGTGCCAGCAGCGCAAGTGGGGTGACTGAAGCTTTCTTT. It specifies CASSASGVTEAFF. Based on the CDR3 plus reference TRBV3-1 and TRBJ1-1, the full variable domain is DTAVSQTPKYLVTQMGNDKSIKCEQNLGHDTMYWYKQDSKKFLKIMFSYNNKELIINETVPNRFSPKSPDKAHLNLHINSLELGDSAVYFCASSASGVTEAFFGQGTRLTVV.

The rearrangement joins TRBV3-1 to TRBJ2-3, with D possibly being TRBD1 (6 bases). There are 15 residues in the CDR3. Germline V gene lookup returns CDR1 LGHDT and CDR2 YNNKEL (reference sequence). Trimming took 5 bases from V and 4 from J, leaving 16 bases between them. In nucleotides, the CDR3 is TGTGCCAGCAGCACTCCAGGGGTAGGATCAGATACGCAGTATTTT. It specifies CASSTPGVGSDTQYF.

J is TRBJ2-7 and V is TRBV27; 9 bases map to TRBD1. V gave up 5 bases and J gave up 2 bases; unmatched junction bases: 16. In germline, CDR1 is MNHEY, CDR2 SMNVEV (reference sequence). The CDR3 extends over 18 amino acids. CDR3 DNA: TGTGCCAGCAGTCCCGGGACAGGGAGGCCCCAGACCGCCTACGAGCAGTACTTC. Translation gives CASSPGTGRPQTAYEQYF.

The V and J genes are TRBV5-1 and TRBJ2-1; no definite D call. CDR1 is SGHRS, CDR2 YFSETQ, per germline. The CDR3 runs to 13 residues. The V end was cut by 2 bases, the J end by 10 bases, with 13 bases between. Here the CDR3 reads CASSFRPVGEQFF. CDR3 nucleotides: TGCGCCAGCAGCTTCCGACCAGTTGGGGAGCAGTTCTTC.

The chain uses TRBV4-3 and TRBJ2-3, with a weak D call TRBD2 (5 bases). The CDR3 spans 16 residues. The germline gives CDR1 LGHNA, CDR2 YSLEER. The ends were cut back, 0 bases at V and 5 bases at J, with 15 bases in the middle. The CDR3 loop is CASSQDSRGMEDTQYF. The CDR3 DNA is TGCGCCAGCAGCCAAGATTCACGAGGGATGGAAGATACGCAGTATTTT.